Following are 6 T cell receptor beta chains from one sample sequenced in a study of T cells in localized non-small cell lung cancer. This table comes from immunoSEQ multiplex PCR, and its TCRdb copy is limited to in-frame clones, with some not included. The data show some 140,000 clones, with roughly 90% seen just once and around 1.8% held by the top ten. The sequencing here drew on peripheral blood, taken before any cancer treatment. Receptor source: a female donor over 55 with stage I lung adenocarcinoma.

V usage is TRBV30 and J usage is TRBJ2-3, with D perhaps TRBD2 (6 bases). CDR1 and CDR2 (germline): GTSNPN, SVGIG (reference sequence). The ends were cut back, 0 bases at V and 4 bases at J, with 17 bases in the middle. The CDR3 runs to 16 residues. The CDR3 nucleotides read TGTGCCTGGAGTGTAACGGGCTGGGGCGGGGCAGATACGCAGTATTTT. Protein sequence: CAWSVTGWGGADTQYF.

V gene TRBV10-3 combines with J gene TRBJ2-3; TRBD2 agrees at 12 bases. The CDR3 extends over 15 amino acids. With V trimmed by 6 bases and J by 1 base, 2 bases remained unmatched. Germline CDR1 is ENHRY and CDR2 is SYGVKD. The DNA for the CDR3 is TGTGCCATCAGCAGACTAGCGGGAGGCACAGATACGCAGTATTTT. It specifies CAISRLAGGTDTQYF.

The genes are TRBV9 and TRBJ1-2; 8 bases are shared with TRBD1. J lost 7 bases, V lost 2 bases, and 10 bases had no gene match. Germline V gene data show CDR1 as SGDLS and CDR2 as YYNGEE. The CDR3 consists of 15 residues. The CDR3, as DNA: TGTGCCAGCAGCGTTGACCAGGGGGCCAATGGTGGCTACACCTTC. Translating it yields CASSVDQGANGGYTF.

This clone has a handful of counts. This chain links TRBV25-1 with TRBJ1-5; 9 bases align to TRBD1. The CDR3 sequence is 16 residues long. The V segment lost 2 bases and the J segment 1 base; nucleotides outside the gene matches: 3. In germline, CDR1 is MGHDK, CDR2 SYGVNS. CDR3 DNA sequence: TGTGCCAGCAGTGAACCGGGACAGGGAAGCAATCAGCCCCAGCATTTT. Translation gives CASSEPGQGSNQPQHF.

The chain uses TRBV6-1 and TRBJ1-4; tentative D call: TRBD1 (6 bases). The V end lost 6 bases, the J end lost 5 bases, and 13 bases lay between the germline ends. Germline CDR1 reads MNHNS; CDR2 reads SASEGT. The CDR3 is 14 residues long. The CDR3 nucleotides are TGTGCCAGCAGCGAACAGGGCACGAATGAAAAACTGTTTTTT. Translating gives CASSEQGTNEKLFF.

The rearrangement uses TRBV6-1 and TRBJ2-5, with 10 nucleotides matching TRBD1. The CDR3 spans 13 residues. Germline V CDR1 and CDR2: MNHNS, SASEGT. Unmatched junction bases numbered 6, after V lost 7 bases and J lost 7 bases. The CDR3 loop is CASNRDRGWTQYF. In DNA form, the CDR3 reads TGTGCCAGCAATAGGGACAGGGGCTGGACCCAGTACTTC.